These 7 T cell receptor beta chains share one sample of origin, sequenced in a study of cytomegalovirus exposure and HLA in healthy donors. The study ran its PCR with 60 Vbeta and 13 Jbeta primers. Sequencing used immunoSEQ multiplex PCR; TCRdb keeps in-frame clones, though not all of them. The specimen's table records approximately 150,000 clones. Sequenced: PBMCs. The source is a woman aged 35 to 49 in good health and CMV-seronegative.

This chain uses TRBV4-2 with TRBJ1-1; D gene ambiguous. This CDR3 spans 15 amino acids. The V gene lost 0 bases and the J gene lost 1 base, with 9 bases spanning the gap. From germline, CDR1 is LGHNA and CDR2 YNFKEQ. This CDR3 is CASSQEEVGNTEAFF. CDR3 sequence (DNA): TGTGCCAGCAGCCAAGAAGAGGTGGGGAACACTGAAGCTTTCTTT.

The chain employs TRBV11-3 and TRBJ2-1, with a weak D call TRBD1 (6 bases). V lost 4 bases to trimming and J lost 6 bases, with 13 bases between them. There are 14 residues in the CDR3. From germline, CDR1 is SGHNT and CDR2 YENEEA. The CDR3 loop reads CASSSLQGPNEQFF. The CDR3 region has the DNA TGTGCCAGCAGCTCATTACAGGGACCCAATGAGCAGTTCTTC.

This chain uses TRBV7-6 with TRBJ1-6, with a weak D call TRBD1 (6 bases). Germline V CDR1 and CDR2: SGHVS, FNYEAQ. CDR3 size: 15 residues. Between the trimmed V and J ends, which lost 1 base and 9 bases, there was a span of 13 bases. Here the CDR3 reads CASSLGAGAGSPLHF. In DNA form, the CDR3 reads TGTGCCAGCAGCTTAGGTGCAGGGGCAGGTTCACCCCTCCACTTT.

The gene calls are TRBV28 and TRBJ2-3; 10 bases map to TRBD2. Germline CDR1 and CDR2: MDHEN and SYDVKM. V was pared by 7 bases and J by 5 bases, with 3 bases of the junction left unmatched. This CDR3 is 13 amino acids long. The CDR3 spells CASISGGKDTQYF. The CDR3 region has the DNA TGTGCCAGCATTAGCGGGGGGAAAGATACGCAGTATTTT.

This chain uses TRBV5-8 with TRBJ2-7, with D unresolved. From germline, CDR1 is SGHTS and CDR2 YDEGEE. The CDR3 extends over 13 amino acids. Trimming pared 5 bases from V and 7 bases from J, leaving 16 bases between. The CDR3 DNA follows: TGTGCCAGCAGTGAGACGGCCCGCCCGGAGCAGTACGTC. Protein product: CASSETARPEQYV.

The V call is TRBV7-2, the J call TRBJ1-2; D is perhaps TRBD1 (6 bases). This CDR3 contains 14 residues. V was cut by 4 bases and J by 2 bases, with 11 bases left in between. CDR1 and CDR2 from the germline V gene are SGHTA and FQGNSA. CDR3 nucleotide sequence: TGTGCCAGCAGCTCCGCGACAGGCAACTATGGCTACACCTTC. Encoded protein: CASSSATGNYGYTF.

The chain uses TRBV10-2 and TRBJ1-2, with D perhaps TRBD1 (5 bases). CDR1 WSHSY and CDR2 SAAADI come from the germline V gene. Trimming removed 9 bases at V and 1 base at J, with 21 bases between. The CDR3 covers 16 residues. As DNA, the CDR3 is TGCGCCAGTAAAATTCAGAGACAGCCTTTTAACTATGGCTACACCTTC. Encoded protein: CASKIQRQPFNYGYTF.